This T cell receptor (beta chain) was profiled in a study of T cell responses to AZD1222 COVID-19 vaccine. The data were produced by immunoSEQ multiplex PCR, yet TCRdb's version contains in-frame clones alone and is incomplete. The sample carries about 160,000 clones, roughly 90% recorded once. Second-dose intervals of approximately 4 or approximately 12 weeks were pooled. The receptor comes from an adult who received the AZD1222 COVID-19 vaccine. The material was peripheral blood, obtained 28 days after the second AZD1222 dose.

The CDR3 reads CASSPRVRDSPLHF. The CDR3 coding sequence is TGTGCCAGCAGCCCTCGGGTCAGAGATTCACCCCTCCACTTT. V and J are TRBV3-1 (or the pseudogene TRBV3-2) and TRBJ1-6; D not resolved. V was pared by 4 bases and J by 8 bases, with 12 bases between. Germline V lookup: CDR1 LGHDT, CDR2 YNNKEL (reference sequence). The CDR3 runs to 14 residues.